The subject of this entry is one T cell receptor (beta chain). The entry originates in a study of blood T cell repertoires in COVID-19. The overall study: Both acute and convalescent COVID-19 samples were obtained from the United States, Italy and Spain. T cells, B-cell-depleted T cells, or PBMCs supplied cDNA or gDNA.

The method was immunoSEQ multiplex PCR; TCRdb's version includes in-frame clones alone and lacks a portion of them. The data show 430,000 or so clones, about 90% seen once. V dropped 1 base and J dropped 11 bases, with 14 bases sitting between them. Germline values: CDR1 SEHNR, CDR2 FQNEAQ (reference sequence). The CDR3 loop spans 14 amino acids. Seattle-derived patients entered the study during active infection and were followed longitudinally. The origin of this receptor is a man between 18 and 29 years old with COVID-19, enrolled during active disease. The V and J genes are TRBV7-9 and TRBJ1-4; possible D gene TRBD1, 5 bases. Specimen: peripheral blood. The CDR3 sequence: CASSLDSRGGKLFF. CDR3 coding DNA: TGTGCCAGCAGCTTAGATTCAAGGGGAGGGAAACTGTTTTTT.